One sample yielded the 18 T cell receptor beta chains listed below, sequenced in a study of memory CD4+ T cells and cytomegalovirus serostatus. Single viable CD3+CD4+CD8-CD45RO+ cells were sorted as the memory CD4+ T cells. Repertoires were generated with immunoSEQ multiplex PCR, while TCRdb's copy carries only in-frame clones and drops some. In the table there are about 59,000 clones, around 82% of which are singletons. Sequencing was performed on memory CD4+ T cells from blood. The receptors originated from an adult in good health and CMV-seronegative. Some clones in this sample may be carry-over from other donors' samples.

The gene calls are TRBV7-3 and TRBJ2-1; perhaps TRBD2 as D (5 bases). From germline, CDR1 is SGHTA and CDR2 FQGTGA. With 1 base removed from V and 6 bases from J, the gap between germline ends came to 19 bases. The CDR3 totals 17 residues. DNA for the CDR3: TGTGCCAGCAGCTTAAGGCCGTATCTTACCGCGGGCAATGAGCAGTTCTTC. Its protein product is CASSLRPYLTAGNEQFF.

This rearrangement joins TRBV21-1 to TRBJ1-4; the table's TRBD1 call for D was not verified on the DNA. TRBV21-1 is tagged as a pseudogene. This CDR3 region has 14 residues. Here the CDR3 reads CASLGQGLNEKLFF. The CDR3 bases are TGTGCCAGCCTCGGACAGGGTCTTAATGAAAAACTGTTTTTT.

Comment on this clone: This specimen includes other DNA sequences encoding the same CDR3. This chain links TRBV7-9 with TRBJ2-3; no clear D gene. CDR1 is SEHNR and CDR2 is FQNEAQ in the germline V gene (reference sequence). This CDR3 is built from 13 residues. Trimming removed 5 bases at V and 4 bases at J, with 10 bases between. Here the CDR3 reads CASSPRGPDTQYF. The CDR3 coding sequence is TGTGCCAGCAGCCCCCGCGGCCCAGATACGCAGTATTTT.

This sequence joins TRBV29-1 and TRBJ2-3; D might be TRBD2 (5 bases). The CDR3 covers 11 residues. Trimming stripped 3 bases from V and 13 bases from J, with 14 bases between. Germline CDR1 is SQVTM and CDR2 is ANQGSEA. Written as DNA, the CDR3 is TGCAGCGTTGAGACTAACCGGGTCGAGTATTTT. Protein sequence: CSVETNRVEYF.

The chain uses TRBV19 and TRBJ2-1; possibly TRBD1 for D (6 bases). Per the germline V gene, CDR1 is LNHDA and CDR2 is SQIVND (reference sequence). Trimming cost V 5 bases and J 0 bases, with 11 bases left between them. CDR3 length: 15 amino acids. The CDR3 nucleotides read TGTGCCAGTAGTCCTACAGGGAGCTCCTACAATGAGCAGTTCTTC. This sequence encodes CASSPTGSSYNEQFF.

A single count supports this clone. V usage is TRBV7-3 and J usage is TRBJ2-3; 9 nucleotides match TRBD2. The ends lost 5 bases at V and 0 bases at J; junction bases unmatched: 3. This CDR3 contains 15 residues. Per germline, CDR1 SGHTA and CDR2 FQGTGA. The CDR3, as DNA: TGTGCCAGCAGCATTCTAGCGGGGAGCACAGATACGCAGTATTTT. This translates into CASSILAGSTDTQYF.

This chain joins TRBV5-1 and TRBJ1-5, with no clear D. CDR1 is SGHRS, CDR2 YFSETQ, per germline. This CDR3 is built from 14 residues. Trimming took off 0 bases at V and 3 bases at J, with 7 bases between the two ends. The CDR3 DNA follows: TGCGCCAGCAGCTTGGGGGGAGACAATCAGCCCCAGCATTTT. Translated, it gives CASSLGGDNQPQHF.

J is TRBJ2-7 and V is TRBV29-1; no reliable D call. Between the trimmed V and J ends, which lost 8 bases and 6 bases, there was a span of 14 bases. This CDR3 contains 11 residues. The germline CDR1 and CDR2 sequences are SQVTM and ANQGSEA. CDR3 sequence: CSSLFGPEQYF. CDR3 nucleotides: TGCAGCTCTCTTTTTGGGCCCGAGCAGTACTTC.

The rearrangement links TRBV10-3 to TRBJ2-3; D unclear. The CDR3 length is 16 residues. CDR1 and CDR2 from the germline V gene are ENHRY and SYGVKD. V dropped 3 bases and J dropped 0 bases, with 13 bases sitting between them. The CDR3 DNA reads as TGTGCCATCAGTGACCGGTCCGGATGGAGCACAGATACGCAGTATTTT. Its translation is CAISDRSGWSTDTQYF.

The genes are TRBV4-3 and TRBJ1-2; D unclear. CDR3 length: 13 amino acids. Germline-derived CDR1 and CDR2 are LGHNA and YSLEER. V was pared by 1 base and J by 0 bases, with 3 bases between. The CDR3 DNA is TGCGCCAGCAGCCAAGGGGCTAACTATGGCTACACCTTC. It translates to CASSQGANYGYTF.

The V and J genes are TRBV18 and TRBJ2-1, with 9 bases identical to TRBD2. Germline CDR1 is KGHSH and CDR2 is LQKENI. CDR3 length: 19 residues. Trimming at V came to 4 bases and at J to 3 bases, leaving 16 bases not matched to a gene. CDR3 amino acids: CASSHKPRPGLAGYNEQFF. CDR3 bases: TGTGCCAGCTCACACAAACCAAGACCGGGACTAGCAGGCTACAATGAGCAGTTCTTC.

Worth noting for this clone: Other DNA sequences from this sample encode an identical CDR3 as well. The chain uses TRBV7-2 and TRBJ1-2; 7 nucleotides align to TRBD1. CDR1 and CDR2 (germline): SGHTA, FQGNSA. Losses at the gene ends were 4 bases for V and 5 bases for J; bases not matched to a gene: 1. The CDR3 contains 12 residues. As DNA, the CDR3 is TGTGCCAGCAGCTCGACAGGGTATGGCTACACCTTC. As protein: CASSSTGYGYTF.

V is TRBV7-9 and J is TRBJ2-5; maybe TRBD1 (6 bases). Germline CDR1 is SEHNR and CDR2 is FQNEAQ (reference sequence). There are 14 residues in the CDR3. Trimming took 6 bases from V and 0 from J, leaving 11 bases between them. DNA for the CDR3: TGTGCCAGCAGACCCCAGGGGTACCAAGAGACCCAGTACTTC. Its protein product is CASRPQGYQETQYF.

The V call is TRBV28, the J call TRBJ1-1, with 10 bases that match TRBD1. This CDR3 has 14 residues. The V segment lost 1 base and the J segment 5 bases; nucleotides outside the gene matches: 1. Germline V lookup: CDR1 MDHEN, CDR2 SYDVKM. Here the CDR3 reads CASSLLGQGTEAFF. The CDR3, as DNA: TGTGCCAGCAGTTTATTGGGACAGGGGACTGAAGCTTTCTTT. Complete variable domain (other parts from reference TRBV28 and TRBJ1-1): DVKVTQSSRYLVKRTGEKVFLECVQDMDHENMFWYRQDPGLGLRLIYFSYDVKMKEKGDIPEGYSVSREKKERFSLILESASTNQTSMYLCASSLLGQGTEAFFGQGTRLTVV.

This clone is a singleton in its sample. V gene TRBV2 combines with J gene TRBJ2-1, with D unclear. The CDR3 loop spans 11 amino acids. Germline assignment: CDR1 SNHLY and CDR2 FYNNEI. V lost 3 bases, J lost 4 bases, and 1 base lay in between. The CDR3 sequence is CASSDYNEQFF. The CDR3 DNA follows: TGTGCCAGCAGTGATTACAATGAGCAGTTCTTC. Together with reference TRBV2 and TRBJ2-1, the CDR3 gives the full variable domain: EPEVTQTPSHQVTQMGQEVILRCVPISNHLYFYWYRQILGQKVEFLVSFYNNEISEKSEIFDDQFSVERPDGSNFTLKIRSTKLEDSAMYFCASSDYNEQFFGPGTRLTVL.

The chain recombines TRBV11-2 with TRBJ1-1; D possibly corresponds to TRBD1 (5 bases). The ends were cut back, 5 bases at V and 5 bases at J, with 12 bases in the middle. CDR3 length: 13 amino acids. CDR1 is SGHAT and CDR2 is FQNNGV in the germline V gene. The CDR3 sequence: CASSLGRGTEAFF. The CDR3 DNA sequence: TGTGCCAGCAGCCTCGGAAGGGGTACTGAAGCTTTCTTT. Together with reference TRBV11-2 and TRBJ1-1, the CDR3 gives the full variable domain: EAGVAQSPRYKIIEKRQSVAFWCNPISGHATLYWYQQILGQGPKLLIQFQNNGVVDDSQLPKDRFSAERLKGVDSTLKIQPAKLEDSAVYLCASSLGRGTEAFFGQGTRLTVV.

The chain recombines TRBV9 with TRBJ2-7, with D perhaps matching TRBD1 (6 bases). The germline V gene has CDR1 SGDLS and CDR2 YYNGEE. This CDR3 has 14 amino acids. V lost 4 bases, J lost 2 bases, and 13 bases lay in between. The CDR3 DNA reads as TGTGCCAGCAGCCCAACGACAGGTACCTACGAGCAGTACTTC. Its protein is CASSPTTGTYEQYF.

The chain has TRBV18 and TRBJ2-1, with D tentatively TRBD2 (5 bases). Per germline, CDR1 KGHSH and CDR2 LQKENI. This CDR3 spans 13 amino acids. The V and J ends lost 3 bases and 5 bases respectively, with 8 bases between them. The CDR3 sequence: CASSPIGDNEQFF. In nucleotides, the CDR3 is TGTGCCAGCTCACCGATCGGGGACAATGAGCAGTTCTTC.